This TCR beta chain was obtained from a study of neoadjuvant nivolumab and ipilimumab in lung cancer. Overall study results and limits: Only a small number of samples underwent TCR sequencing.

The CDR3 has 17 amino acids. Germline lookup yields CDR1 SGDLS and CDR2 YYNGEE. V dropped 2 bases and J dropped 0 bases, with 14 bases sitting between them. Clones were read by immunoSEQ multiplex PCR, and TCRdb kept only the in-frame ones, dropping some. The sample has fewer than 20,000 clones; around 79% are singletons. Note on this clone: Antigen: not known.

The sequenced sample was tumor tissue, obtained after neoadjuvant nivolumab, alone or with ipilimumab, at or shortly before surgery. The chain links TRBV9 to TRBJ1-4; D not resolved. This clonotype was sampled from an adult with non-small cell lung cancer. Here the CDR3 DNA reads TGTGCCAGCAGCGTGTCTTCCTCGCCCGCAACTAATGAAAAACTGTTTTTT. Translated: CASSVSSSPATNEKLFF.